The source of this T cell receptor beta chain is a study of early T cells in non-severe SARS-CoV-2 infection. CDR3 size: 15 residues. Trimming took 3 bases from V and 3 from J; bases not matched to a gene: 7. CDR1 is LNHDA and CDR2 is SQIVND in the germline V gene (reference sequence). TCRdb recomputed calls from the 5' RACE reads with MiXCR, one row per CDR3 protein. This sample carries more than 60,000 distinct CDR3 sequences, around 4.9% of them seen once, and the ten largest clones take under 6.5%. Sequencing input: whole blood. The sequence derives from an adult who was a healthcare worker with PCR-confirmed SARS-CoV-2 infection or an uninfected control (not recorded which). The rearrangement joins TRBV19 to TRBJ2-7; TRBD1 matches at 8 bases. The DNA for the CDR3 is TGTGCCAGTAGTATCGTATCAGGGGGCGGCTACGAGCAGTACTTC. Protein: CASSIVSGGGYEQYF.